The entry below describes one T cell receptor beta chain. This sample is drawn from a study of blood T cell repertoires in COVID-19. Study-level information: Acute and convalescent COVID-19 samples came from the United States, Italy and Spain. PBMCs, B-cell-depleted T cells, or T cells provided the cDNA or gDNA that made up the material.

As handled by the study authors: Using reference gene primer amplification, nucleated cell counts were estimated. Only in-frame clones appear in the TCRdb table, and some are missing; sequencing was by immunoSEQ multiplex PCR. Clone size and the V and J calls come from that table; the DNA yielded D and trimming. The sample records roughly 120,000 clones, 85% being singletons. Germline trimming cut 0 bases from V and 10 bases from J; bases unmatched to any gene: 11. The CDR3 length is 17 residues. CDR1 is ENHRY, CDR2 SYGVKD, per germline. The rearrangement joins TRBV10-3 to TRBJ1-6, with TRBD1 matching over 8 bases. The sample taken for sequencing was peripheral blood. The TCR sequence derives from a man aged 40-49 years with acute or convalescent COVID-19. This chain's CDR3 is CAISESLVTGGGSPLHF. As DNA, the CDR3 is TGTGCCATCAGTGAGTCGTTGGTTACAGGGGGAGGATCACCCCTCCACTTT.